This T cell receptor beta chain appears in the sequencing data of a study of cytomegalovirus exposure and HLA in healthy donors. CDR3 size: 15 residues. From germline, CDR1 is SNHLY and CDR2 FYNNEI. V gave up 6 bases and J gave up 0 bases; unmatched junction bases: 4. In the PCR, 60 Vbeta and 13 Jbeta primers were used. Here immunoSEQ multiplex PCR was the method, and the copy in TCRdb shows in-frame clones only, minus some. The repertoire includes roughly 120,000 clones, 79% of them detected once, and approximately 2% sits in the top ten. This clone was observed a handful of times. Its antigen remains unidentified. Study-level results: Listed as cytomegalovirus-associated were 150 to 200 TCR beta chains. Many donors shared some public TCRs, even though most TCR sequences were rare. An assumption of roughly uniform sequencing depth across donors underlay the presence/absence analyses. A later analysis linked a missense DCLRE1C variant to TCR beta V- and J-gene trimming.

This TCR was recovered from a man aged 18 to 35 in good health and CMV-seronegative. The rearrangement joins TRBV2 to TRBJ1-4; 7 bases match TRBD1. Sequencing was performed on PBMCs. Written as DNA, the CDR3 is TGTGCCAGCAGCCAAGACAGGGCAACTAATGAAAAACTGTTTTTT. It is translated as CASSQDRATNEKLFF.